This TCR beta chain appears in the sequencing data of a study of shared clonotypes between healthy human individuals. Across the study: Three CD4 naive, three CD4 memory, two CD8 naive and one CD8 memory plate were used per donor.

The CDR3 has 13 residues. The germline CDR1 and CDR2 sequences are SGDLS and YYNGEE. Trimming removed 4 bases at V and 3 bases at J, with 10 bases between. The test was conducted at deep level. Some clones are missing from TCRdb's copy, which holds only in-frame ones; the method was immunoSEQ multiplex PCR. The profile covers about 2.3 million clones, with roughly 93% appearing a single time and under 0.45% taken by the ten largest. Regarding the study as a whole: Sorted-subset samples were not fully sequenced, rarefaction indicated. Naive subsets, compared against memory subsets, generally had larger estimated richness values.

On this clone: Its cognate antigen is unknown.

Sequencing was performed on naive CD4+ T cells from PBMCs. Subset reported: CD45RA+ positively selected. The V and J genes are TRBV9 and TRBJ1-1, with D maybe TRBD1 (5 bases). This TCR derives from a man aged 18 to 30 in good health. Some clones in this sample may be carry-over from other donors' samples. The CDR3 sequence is CASSLEQDTEAFF. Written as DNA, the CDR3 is TGTGCCAGCAGCTTAGAACAGGACACTGAAGCTTTCTTT.